Listed here is a single TCR beta chain. One end of the junction is discordant with germline, which a read error may explain. In germline, CDR1 is MDHEN, CDR2 SYDVKM. The CDR3 has 14 amino acids. The data were obtained in a study of shared clonotypes between healthy human individuals. Libraries were prepared by immunoSEQ multiplex PCR; TCRdb keeps only in-frame clonotypes and omits some of them. The sample includes approximately 640,000 clones, around 90% of them seen just once. The sample consisted of memory CD8+ T cells from PBMCs. Subset noted: CD45RO+ cells pooled with CCR7-negative TemRA cells. This chain connects TRBV28 to TRBJ2-5; D is unclear. The TCR comes from a man aged 18 to 35 in good health. Some clones in this sample may be carry-over from other donors' samples. The CDR3 loop reads CASSLFVPQEAQYF. The CDR3 DNA follows: TGTGCCAGCAGTTTATTCGTGCCACAAGAGGCCCAGTACTTC. Using reference TRBV28 and TRBJ2-5 for the parts outside the CDR3, the full variable domain is DVKVTQSSRYLVKRTGEKVFLECVQDMDHENMFWYRQDPGLGLRLIYFSYDVKMKEKGDIPEGYSVSREKKERFSLILESASTNQTSMYLCASSLFVPQEAQYFGPGTRLLVL.